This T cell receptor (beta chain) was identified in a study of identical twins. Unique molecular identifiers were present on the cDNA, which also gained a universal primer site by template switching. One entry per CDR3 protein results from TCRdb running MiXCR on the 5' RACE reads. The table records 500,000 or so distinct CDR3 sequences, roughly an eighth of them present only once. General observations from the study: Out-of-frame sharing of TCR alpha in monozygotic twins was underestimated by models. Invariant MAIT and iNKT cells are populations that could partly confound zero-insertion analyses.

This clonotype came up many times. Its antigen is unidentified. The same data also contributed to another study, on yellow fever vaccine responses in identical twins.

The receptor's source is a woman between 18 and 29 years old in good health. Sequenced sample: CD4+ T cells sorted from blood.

The DNA for the CDR3 is TGCAGCGTTGGCGTGGCGGGCACAGATACGCAGTATTTT. Translating it yields CSVGVAGTDTQYF. The chain uses TRBV29-1 and TRBJ2-3, with D unresolved. Germline V lookup: CDR1 SQVTM, CDR2 ANQGSEA. The CDR3 extends over 13 amino acids. Trimming shortened V by 4 bases and J by 1 base, and 9 bases separated the two germline ends.